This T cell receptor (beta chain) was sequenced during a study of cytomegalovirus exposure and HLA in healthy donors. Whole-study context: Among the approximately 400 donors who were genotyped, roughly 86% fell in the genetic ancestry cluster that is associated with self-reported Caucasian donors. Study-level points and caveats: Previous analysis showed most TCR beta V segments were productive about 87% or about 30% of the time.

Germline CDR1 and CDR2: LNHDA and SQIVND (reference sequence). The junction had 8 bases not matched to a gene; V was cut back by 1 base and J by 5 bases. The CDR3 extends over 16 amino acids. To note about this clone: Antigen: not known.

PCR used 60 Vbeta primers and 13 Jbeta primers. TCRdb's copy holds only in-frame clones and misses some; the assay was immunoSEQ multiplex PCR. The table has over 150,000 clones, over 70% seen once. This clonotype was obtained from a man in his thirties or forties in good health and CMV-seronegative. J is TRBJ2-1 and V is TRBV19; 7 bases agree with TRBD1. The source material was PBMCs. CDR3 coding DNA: TGTGCCAGTAGTATAGCCGCGGCAGGGGGACACAATGAGCAGTTCTTC. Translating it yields CASSIAAAGGHNEQFF.